This TCR beta chain comes out of a study of blood T cell repertoires in COVID-19. The wider study: PBMCs, B-cell-depleted T cells, or T cells provided the cDNA or gDNA that made up the material.

In the original analysis: Amplifying reference gene primers gave estimates of nucleated cell counts. Profiled with immunoSEQ multiplex PCR; TCRdb holds only in-frame clones, not every one. Clone size and V and J calls were adopted from that table, with D and trimming inferred from the DNA. The sample holds fewer than 300,000 clones, around 90% seen once. Across roughly 25 US areas, participants ranged in age from roughly 18 to 95 years. Each participant's cohort was designated according to participant-reported clinical history. V shed 0 bases and J shed 4 bases, with 12 bases lying between them. This CDR3 spans 16 amino acids. The germline V gene has CDR1 SGHTA and CDR2 FQGNSA.

This TCR was sampled from a woman aged 40 to 50 with acute COVID-19. The V gene is TRBV7-2, the J gene TRBJ2-2; D unresolved. Sequences were obtained from PBMCs or T cells enriched from blood (not recorded which). In nucleotides, the CDR3 is TGTGCCAGCAGCTTAGCGCCGGTACTTAGCACCGGGGAGCTGTTTTTT. Its protein is CASSLAPVLSTGELFF.